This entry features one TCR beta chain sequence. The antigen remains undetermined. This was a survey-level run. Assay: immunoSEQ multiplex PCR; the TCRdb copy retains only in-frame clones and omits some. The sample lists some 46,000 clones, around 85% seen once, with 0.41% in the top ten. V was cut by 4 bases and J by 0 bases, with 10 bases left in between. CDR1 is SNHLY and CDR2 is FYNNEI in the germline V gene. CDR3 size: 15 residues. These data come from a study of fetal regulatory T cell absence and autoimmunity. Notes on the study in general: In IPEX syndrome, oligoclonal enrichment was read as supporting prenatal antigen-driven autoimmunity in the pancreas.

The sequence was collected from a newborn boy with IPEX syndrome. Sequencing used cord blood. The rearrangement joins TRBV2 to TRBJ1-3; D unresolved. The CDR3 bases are TGTGCCAGCAGTGTGGAACAGCGCTCTGGAAACACCATATATTTT. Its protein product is CASSVEQRSGNTIYF.